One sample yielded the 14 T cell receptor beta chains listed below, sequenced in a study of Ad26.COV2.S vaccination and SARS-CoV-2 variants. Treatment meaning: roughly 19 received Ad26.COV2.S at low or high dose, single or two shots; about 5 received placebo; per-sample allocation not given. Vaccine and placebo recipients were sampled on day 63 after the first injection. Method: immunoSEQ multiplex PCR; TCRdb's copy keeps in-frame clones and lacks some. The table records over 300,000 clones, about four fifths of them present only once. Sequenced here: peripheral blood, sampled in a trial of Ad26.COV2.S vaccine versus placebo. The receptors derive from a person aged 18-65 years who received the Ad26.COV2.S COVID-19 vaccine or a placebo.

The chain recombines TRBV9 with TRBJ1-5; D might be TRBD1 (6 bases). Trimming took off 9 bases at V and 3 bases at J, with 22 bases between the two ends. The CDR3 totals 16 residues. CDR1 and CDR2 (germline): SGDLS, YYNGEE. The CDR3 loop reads CATHGGGHPLNQPQHF. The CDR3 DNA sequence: TGTGCCACTCACGGCGGGGGGCACCCCCTCAATCAGCCCCAGCATTTT. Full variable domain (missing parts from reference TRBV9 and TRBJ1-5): DSGVTQTPKHLITATGQRVTLRCSPRSGDLSVYWYQQSLDQGLQFLIQYYNGEERAKGNILERFSAQQFPDLHSELNLSSLELGDSALYFCATHGGGHPLNQPQHFGDGTRLSIL.

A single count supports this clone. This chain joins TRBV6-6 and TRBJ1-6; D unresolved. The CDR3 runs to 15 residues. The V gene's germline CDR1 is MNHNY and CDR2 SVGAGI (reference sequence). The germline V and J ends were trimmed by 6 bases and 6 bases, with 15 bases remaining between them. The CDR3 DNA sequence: TGTGCCAGCAGCCCACAGCAATCGTCTAATTCACCCCTCCACTTT. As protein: CASSPQQSSNSPLHF.

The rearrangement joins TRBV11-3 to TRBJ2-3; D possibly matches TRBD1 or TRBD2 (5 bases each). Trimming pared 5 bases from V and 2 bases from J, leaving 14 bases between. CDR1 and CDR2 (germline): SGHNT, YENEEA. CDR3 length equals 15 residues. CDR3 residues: CASSLGTTPTDTQYF. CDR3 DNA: TGTGCCAGCAGCCTAGGGACCACCCCCACAGATACGCAGTATTTT.

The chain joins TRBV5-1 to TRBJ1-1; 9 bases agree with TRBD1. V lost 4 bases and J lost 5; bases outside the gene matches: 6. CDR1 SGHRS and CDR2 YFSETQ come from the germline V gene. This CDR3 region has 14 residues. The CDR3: CASSAQGAGTEAFF. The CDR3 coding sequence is TGCGCCAGCAGCGCACAGGGGGCAGGAACTGAAGCTTTCTTT.

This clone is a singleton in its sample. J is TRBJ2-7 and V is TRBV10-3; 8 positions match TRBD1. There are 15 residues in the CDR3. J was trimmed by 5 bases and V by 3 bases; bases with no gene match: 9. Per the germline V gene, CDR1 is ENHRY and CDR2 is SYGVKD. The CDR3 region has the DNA TGTGCCATCAGTGACAGGGGGCGCGATCTCCACGAGCAGTACTTC. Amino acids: CAISDRGRDLHEQYF.

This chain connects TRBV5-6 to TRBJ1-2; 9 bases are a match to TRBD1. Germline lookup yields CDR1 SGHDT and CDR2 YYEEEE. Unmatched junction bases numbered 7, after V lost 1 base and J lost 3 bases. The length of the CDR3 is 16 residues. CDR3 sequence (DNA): TGTGCCAGCAGCTTGCGTCCCGGGACAGGGCACTATGGCTACACCTTC. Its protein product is CASSLRPGTGHYGYTF.

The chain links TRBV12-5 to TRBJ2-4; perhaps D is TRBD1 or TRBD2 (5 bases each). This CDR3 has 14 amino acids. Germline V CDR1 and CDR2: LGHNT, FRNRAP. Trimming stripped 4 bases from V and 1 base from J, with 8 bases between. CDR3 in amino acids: CASGSEGAKNIQYF. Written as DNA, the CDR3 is TGTGCTAGTGGTTCAGAGGGGGCCAAAAACATTCAGTACTTC.

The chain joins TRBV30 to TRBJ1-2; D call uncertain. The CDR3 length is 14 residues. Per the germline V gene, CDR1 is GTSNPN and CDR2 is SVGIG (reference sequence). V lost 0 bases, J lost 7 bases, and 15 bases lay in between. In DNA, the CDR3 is TGTGCCTGGAGTGTATCCGGGCCCCGGGGTGGCTACACCTTC. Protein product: CAWSVSGPRGGYTF.

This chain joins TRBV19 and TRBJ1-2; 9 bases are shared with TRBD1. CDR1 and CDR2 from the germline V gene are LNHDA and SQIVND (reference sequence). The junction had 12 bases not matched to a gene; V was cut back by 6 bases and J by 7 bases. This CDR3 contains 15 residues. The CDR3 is CASSPGQGFSGGYTF. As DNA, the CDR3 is TGTGCCAGTAGCCCGGGACAGGGCTTTTCGGGTGGCTACACCTTC.

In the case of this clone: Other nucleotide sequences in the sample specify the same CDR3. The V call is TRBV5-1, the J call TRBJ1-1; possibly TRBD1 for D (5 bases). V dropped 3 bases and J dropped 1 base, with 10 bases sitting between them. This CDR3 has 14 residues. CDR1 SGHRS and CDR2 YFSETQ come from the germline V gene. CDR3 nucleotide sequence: TGCGCCAGCAGCTCCACCGGGGGGAACACTGAAGCTTTCTTT. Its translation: CASSSTGGNTEAFF.

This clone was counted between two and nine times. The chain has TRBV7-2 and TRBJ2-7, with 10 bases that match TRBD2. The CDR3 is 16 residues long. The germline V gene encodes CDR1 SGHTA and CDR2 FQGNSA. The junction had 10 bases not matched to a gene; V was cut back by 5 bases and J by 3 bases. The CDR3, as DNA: TGTGCCAGCAGCCCAATTAGCGGGGGGCTTCGCTACGAGCAGTACTTC. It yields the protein CASSPISGGLRYEQYF.

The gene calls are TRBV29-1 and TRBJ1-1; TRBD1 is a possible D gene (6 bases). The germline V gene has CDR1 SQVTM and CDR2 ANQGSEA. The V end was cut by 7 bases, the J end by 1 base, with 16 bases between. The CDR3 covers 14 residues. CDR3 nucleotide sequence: TGCAGCGCTCGACAGGACGGTGGGAACACTGAAGCTTTCTTT. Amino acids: CSARQDGGNTEAFF.

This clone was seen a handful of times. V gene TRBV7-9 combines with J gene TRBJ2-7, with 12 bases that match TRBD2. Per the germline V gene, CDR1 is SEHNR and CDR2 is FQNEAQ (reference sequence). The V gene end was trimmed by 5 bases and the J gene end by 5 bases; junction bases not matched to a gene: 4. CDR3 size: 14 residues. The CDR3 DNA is TGTGCCAGCAGCAGACTAGCGGGAGCCGACGAGCAGTACTTC. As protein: CASSRLAGADEQYF.

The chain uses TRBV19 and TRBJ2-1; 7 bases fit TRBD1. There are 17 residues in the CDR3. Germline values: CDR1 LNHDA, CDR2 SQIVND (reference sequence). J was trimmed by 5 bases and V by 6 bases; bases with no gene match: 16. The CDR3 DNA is TGTGCCAGTAGCCTACTTTCCCGACAGGGTATCCACAATGAGCAGTTCTTC. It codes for CASSLLSRQGIHNEQFF.